The present entry profiles one T cell receptor beta chain with its context. Aged roughly 6 to 90, donors were systemically healthy Caucasians from Russia. This CDR3 region has 14 residues. Germline loops: CDR1 DFQATT, CDR2 SNEGSKA (reference sequence). The ends were cut back, 5 bases at V and 5 bases at J, with 18 bases in the middle. The entry originates in a study of blood T cells in healthy people across ages. A sample-barcoded 5' primer and a J-beta primer mix were used in a second PCR of about 7 to 11 cycles. TCRdb analysed the 5' RACE reads with MiXCR anew, one entry per CDR3 protein. The table shows approximately 900,000 distinct CDR3 sequences, with 29% occurring only once. The sample also formed part of further work on T cells of mothers and their children. Per that study: Second-PCR primer M1S introduced sample barcodes and 2-4 random nucleotides. Over 9.5 million TCR beta CDR3 reads were obtained from each mother, and 3 million to 3.5 million from each child.

The sample comprised blood. J is TRBJ1-1 and V is TRBV20-1; D is undetermined. This receptor was identified in a woman in her thirties or forties in good health. Written as DNA, the CDR3 is TGCAGTGCTGGGCCGACACTCTCCGGGACTGAAGCTTTCTTT. Residues: CSAGPTLSGTEAFF.